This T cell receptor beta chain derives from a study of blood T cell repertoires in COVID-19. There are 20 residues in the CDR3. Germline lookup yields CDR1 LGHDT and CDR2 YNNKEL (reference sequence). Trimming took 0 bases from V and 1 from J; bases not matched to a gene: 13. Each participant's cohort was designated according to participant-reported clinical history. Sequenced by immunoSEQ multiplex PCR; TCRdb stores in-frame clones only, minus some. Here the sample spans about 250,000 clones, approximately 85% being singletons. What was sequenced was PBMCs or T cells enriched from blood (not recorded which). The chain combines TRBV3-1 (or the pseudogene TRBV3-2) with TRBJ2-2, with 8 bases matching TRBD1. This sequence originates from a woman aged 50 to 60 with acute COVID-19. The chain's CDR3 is CASSQDGGRGPSENTGELFF. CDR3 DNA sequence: TGTGCCAGCAGCCAAGATGGAGGCAGGGGGCCCTCAGAGAACACCGGGGAGCTGTTTTTT.